A selection of T cell receptor beta chains follows, all from one sample in a study of response to subunit inactivated influenza vaccine. TCRdb re-called the RT-PCR reads with MiXCR, one entry per CDR3 protein. The sample has 150,000 or so distinct CDR3 sequences; roughly a tenth are singletons. Source: CD8+ T cells sorted from PBMCs, taken around 25 months after vaccination. These receptors were obtained from a man aged 50-75 years who received an inactivated influenza vaccine. Each CDR3 is given with its conserved first and last residue. The D gene is left open where the match is weak. Clone size is given for some rows only: seen once, a few or many times, or a class if the clone is expanded.

j_gene | len | v_gene | d_gene | abundance | CDR3nt | CDR3aa
TRBJ2-1 | 14 | TRBV27 | TRBD2 | few | TGTGCCAGCAGCCCGGGGGGATCCCACAATGAGCAGTTCTTC | CASSPGGSHNEQFF
TRBJ2-5 | 14 | TRBV7-9 | . | . | TGTGCCAGCAGCTTCAGCAGGGATCCGGAGACCCAGTACTTC | CASSFSRDPETQYF
TRBJ2-2 | 12 | TRBV11-2 | . | many | TGTGCCAGCAGATCTAGCACCGGGGAGCTGTTTTTT | CASRSSTGELFF
TRBJ2-3 | 15 | TRBV19 | TRBD2 | . | TGTGCCAGTAGTATAGTGGGCGGGAGCACCGATACGCAGTATTTT | CASSIVGGSTDTQYF
TRBJ2-1 | 15 | TRBV3-1 | TRBD2 | . | TGTGCCAGCAGCTATAGCGGGGAGGGTTTCGATGTGCAGTTCTTC | CASSYSGEGFDVQFF
TRBJ1-2 | 15 | TRBV4-2 | . | . | TGTGCCAGCAGCCAAGATCGGGGCTCTGACTATGGCTACACCTTC | CASSQDRGSDYGYTF
TRBJ2-3 | 12 | TRBV7-2 | . | few | TGTGCCAGCATCCGCAGGGGTGATACGCAGTATTTT | CASIRRGDTQYF
TRBJ1-2 | 11 | TRBV27 | . | few | TGTGCCAGCAGTAACGGACTGGGCTACACCTTC | CASSNGLGYTF
TRBJ2-3 | 14 | TRBV12-3/TRBV12-4 | . | few | TGTGCCAGCAGTTTATTCCGGTCGGCAGATACGCAGTATTTT | CASSLFRSADTQYF
TRBJ1-6 | 15 | TRBV27 | . | few | TGTGCCAGCAGTTTAATTGGACAGTATAATTCACCCCTCCACTTT | CASSLIGQYNSPLHF
TRBJ2-1 | 14 | TRBV7-9 | . | . | TGTGCCAGCGGGTTTCTTGTTAGGAGCAATGAGCAGTTCTTC | CASGFLVRSNEQFF
TRBJ2-1 | 17 | TRBV5-6 | . | few | TGTGCCAGCAGCACGGGACAGCCCCCGGGACTGTACAATGAGCAGTTCTTC | CASSTGQPPGLYNEQFF
TRBJ2-2 | 17 | TRBV5-1 | . | . | TGCGCCAGCAGCTTGACACGTCTGGCTGGGAACACCGGGGAGCTGTTTTTT | CASSLTRLAGNTGELFF
TRBJ2-5 | 14 | TRBV12-3/TRBV12-4 | TRBD2 | few | TGTGCCAGCAGTGGGGGGAGGGTCCAAGAGACCCAGTACTTC | CASSGGRVQETQYF
TRBJ2-1 | 16 | TRBV11-2 | . | few | TGTGCCAGCAGCTTAGGGCCGGGAAAGGGCTACAATGAGCAGTTCTTC | CASSLGPGKGYNEQFF
TRBJ2-7 | 15 | TRBV28 | TRBD2 | . | TGTGCCAGCAGAAGGCTAGCGGGACGCCGCCACGAGCAGTACTTC | CASRRLAGRRHEQYF
TRBJ1-4 | 14 | TRBV7-9 | . | many | TGTGCCAGCAGCTTAGTTGAGGGAGGCGAAAAACTGTTTTTT | CASSLVEGGEKLFF
TRBJ2-3 | 15 | TRBV28 | . | few | TGTGCCAGCACCCTGCCTGGGCAGGACTTTGTTACGCAGTATTTT | CASTLPGQDFVTQYF
TRBJ2-7 | 13 | TRBV27 | . | many | TGTGCCAGCAGTGCAGGGTTTGGCTACGAGCAGTACTTC | CASSAGFGYEQYF
TRBJ2-7 | 12 | TRBV19 | . | few | TGTGCCAGCCAGGGGTCCCTCTACGAGCAGTACTTC | CASQGSLYEQYF
TRBJ2-7 | 16 | TRBV15 | TRBD1 | few | TGTGCCACCAGCAGAGACGACAGGGCGTTCTCCTACGAGCAGTACTTC | CATSRDDRAFSYEQYF
TRBJ1-2 | 13 | TRBV11-1 | . | . | TGTGCCAGCAGCCCCGGGACGACATATGGCTACACCTTC | CASSPGTTYGYTF
TRBJ1-2 | 16 | TRBV7-9 | . | few | TGTGCCAGCAGCCCGTCGACGGGGGCGTCTTTGGGTGGCTACACCTTC | CASSPSTGASLGGYTF
TRBJ1-4 | 14 | TRBV6-5 | . | . | TGTGCCAGCAGTTACCGGCGACAGAGTGAAAAACTGTTTTTT | CASSYRRQSEKLFF
TRBJ2-1 | 18 | TRBV4-1 | TRBD2 | few | TGCGCCAGCAGCCAAGTTGGGGCTAGCGGGGGGCCATACAATGAGCAGTTCTTC | CASSQVGASGGPYNEQFF
TRBJ1-4 | 14 | TRBV12-3/TRBV12-4 | . | . | TGTGCCAGCAGTTTAGAAGACAGATACGGAAAACTGTTTTTT | CASSLEDRYGKLFF
TRBJ2-7 | 19 | TRBV3-2 | . | . | TGTGCCAGCAGCCCTGATCACACCGGGACTAGCGGGAGATCCTACGAGCAGTACTTC | CASSPDHTGTSGRSYEQYF
TRBJ2-7 | 22 | TRBV5-4 | TRBD1 | . | TGTGCCAGCAGCTTGATTTCCACCCTCCGGGGCCCAAGGACAGGGAGTTCCTACGAGCAGTACTTC | CASSLISTLRGPRTGSSYEQYF
TRBJ2-1 | 19 | TRBV6-4 | TRBD2 | many | TGTGCCAGCAGTCCATCTCCGGCAAGTGGCGGGGGGGCCCACAATGAGCAGTTCTTC | CASSPSPASGGGAHNEQFF
TRBJ1-2 | 15 | TRBV3-1 | . | many | TGTGCCAGCAGCCCAACGACAGGAACTAACTATGGCTACACCTTC | CASSPTTGTNYGYTF
TRBJ2-1 | 12 | TRBV11-2 | TRBD2 | many | TGTGCCAGCAGCTCCCGGGGGGGAGAGCAGTTCTTC | CASSSRGGEQFF
TRBJ2-1 | 15 | TRBV5-1 | . | few | TGCGCCAGCAGCTTGTTGAAACAGGGCCGCAATGAGCAGTTCTTC | CASSLLKQGRNEQFF
TRBJ2-3 | 14 | TRBV2 | TRBD1 | few | TGTGCCATCCGACAGGGACAGGGGGCAGATACGCAGTATTTT | CAIRQGQGADTQYF
TRBJ2-7 | 13 | TRBV6-2/TRBV6-3 | . | few | TGTGCCAGCAGTTACAAGAACTCCTACGAGCAGTACTTC | CASSYKNSYEQYF
TRBJ1-1 | 13 | TRBV2 | . | . | TGTGCCAGCAACCGACAGAAGAACACTGAAGCTTTCTTT | CASNRQKNTEAFF
TRBJ2-7 | 15 | TRBV7-8 | TRBD1 | few | TGTGCCAGCAGCCCAGGGACAGGGGGTCTCTACGAGCAGTACTTC | CASSPGTGGLYEQYF
TRBJ2-2 | 15 | TRBV19 | . | . | TGTGCCAGTAGTATAACGGGTTGGGGCACCGGGGAGCTGTTTTTT | CASSITGWGTGELFF
TRBJ2-2 | 14 | TRBV4-1 | TRBD1 | many | TGCGCCAGCAGCCCATACAGGGGTACCGGGGAGCTGTTTTTT | CASSPYRGTGELFF
TRBJ1-2 | 16 | TRBV2 | TRBD1 | few | TGTGCCACCATGGGATCCCGGGACAGGGGTTTGCATGGCTACACCTTC | CATMGSRDRGLHGYTF
TRBJ2-7 | 16 | TRBV20-1 | TRBD1 | . | TGCAGTGCTCCTCGACTTGGACAGGGGGCAACCTACGAGCAGTACTTC | CSAPRLGQGATYEQYF
TRBJ2-7 | 16 | TRBV7-2 | TRBD2 | many | TGTGCCAGCAGCTCACCTACTAGCGGGAACCCATACGAGCAGTACTTC | CASSSPTSGNPYEQYF
TRBJ2-1 | 15 | TRBV7-9 | TRBD2 | many | TGTGCCAGCAGCTTATCGGGGGGAGTAAACAATGAGCAGTTCTTC | CASSLSGGVNNEQFF
TRBJ2-7 | 11 | TRBV15 | . | . | TGTGCCACCAGCGACGGCTTGGAGCAGTACTTC | CATSDGLEQYF
TRBJ2-5 | 14 | TRBV10-2 | . | . | TGCGCCAGCAGTGATGGCGGGGAGGCGGAGACCCAGTACTTC | CASSDGGEAETQYF
TRBJ1-5 | 12 | TRBV28 | . | many | TGTGCCAGCAGTTTCCACAATCAGCCCCAGCATTTT | CASSFHNQPQHF
TRBJ2-7 | 14 | TRBV5-1 | . | many | TGCGCCAGCAGCCTTCGGACAGCGTACTACGAGCAGTACTTC | CASSLRTAYYEQYF
TRBJ1-5 | 14 | TRBV7-8 | . | few | TGTGCCAGCAGCCAAGGGGTGAGCAATCAGCCCCAGCATTTT | CASSQGVSNQPQHF
TRBJ1-1 | 12 | TRBV6-6 | . | few | TGTGCCAGCAGCCCCTGGATAGCTGAAGCTTTCTTT | CASSPWIAEAFF
TRBJ1-1 | 13 | TRBV30 | . | . | TGTGCCTGGAGTCGGGGCATGAACACTGAAGCTTTCTTT | CAWSRGMNTEAFF
TRBJ1-5 | 15 | TRBV19 | . | . | TGTGCCAGTAGTATATTCAGGGACCTCAATCAGCCCCAGCATTTT | CASSIFRDLNQPQHF